This TCR beta chain was profiled in a study of T cell changes during pregnancy in multiple sclerosis. Libraries were prepared by immunoSEQ multiplex PCR; TCRdb keeps only in-frame clonotypes and omits some of them. Among around 52,000 clones listed, over 80% were seen once. Sample: CD4+ T cells from peripheral blood mononuclear cells, taken after pregnancy. The receptor comes from a female donor in good health, enrolled as a control in a pregnancy study.

The CDR3 loop is CASRETEITAYEQYF. The CDR3 DNA follows: TGTGCCAGCAGGGAGACAGAGATTACAGCCTACGAGCAGTACTTC. The V gene is TRBV6-5, the J gene TRBJ2-7; D possibly corresponds to TRBD1 (5 bases). The CDR3 is 15 residues long. Germline V gene sequence: CDR1 MNHEY, CDR2 SVGAGI. With 6 bases removed from V and 2 bases from J, the gap between germline ends came to 17 bases.